The clone carrying this T cell receptor (beta chain) was recorded only once. The antigen is undetermined. Every isolated RNA sample was fully reverse transcribed, so sequencing captured expressed TCRB transcripts. Sequencing was performed with immunoSEQ multiplex PCR; in TCRdb, only in-frame clones are kept and a portion is missing. The sample contains approximately 84,000 clones, roughly a third of which appear only once. The data stem from a study of beta chain features in type 1 diabetes. Across the study: The number of sorted cells examined across all samples was some 99 million.

V lost 5 bases, J lost 4 bases, and 17 bases lay in between. This CDR3 is built from 15 residues. Germline V gene data show CDR1 as MNHEY and CDR2 as SMNVEV (reference sequence). Overall study results and limits: PCR may have favored shorter templates equally in patients and controls. A greater similarity of naive, central memory and Treg TCRB repertoires was seen among patients than among healthy donors. When cDNA is sequenced, cells with high TCR expression could be over-represented.

This TCR derives from a woman between 18 and 30 years old in good health. Sequenced material: stem cell memory CD4+ T cells from blood. J is TRBJ1-2 and V is TRBV27, with D possibly being TRBD1 (5 bases). The CDR3 protein is CASSPRGGSGYGYTF. CDR3 in DNA: TGTGCCAGCAGTCCCCGGGGGGGGTCAGGCTATGGCTACACCTTC.